This TCR beta chain was captured by sequencing in a study of identical twins listed by TCRdb under 2016. Context from the whole study: TCR alpha and beta repertoires from monozygotic twins, unrelated adults of various ages and cord blood were deep-sequenced to test whether fetal clonotypes persist. To rule out contamination, the twin experiments were replicated at different times with different library preparation protocols.

The paper as a whole reports these results and caveats: The excess sharing between twins in beta out-of-frame sequences was weaker because fewer shared sequences reduced the signal-to-noise ratio. Fewer insertions were carried by abundant cord blood beta clonotypes; a weaker similar trend was observed in young adult naive repertoires, while no such trend was observed in memory repertoires. Conclusions relied on cross-sectional statistical analysis, since the same donors could not be followed over many years. Zero-insertion analyses could be partly confounded by invariant T cells such as MAIT and iNKT, although diverse VJ usage argued against such confounding for most clonotypes. In monozygotic twins, out-of-frame TCR alpha sharing was systematically underestimated by recombination models, although the models agreed with sharing between unrelated individuals. Out-of-frame TCR alpha sequences shared between twins showed an excess of low generation-probability sequences compared with coincidental sharing between unrelated individuals.

Every donor was a healthy Caucasian. The twin cohort comprised three pairs of female monozygotic twins, all aged about 18 to 30 years. Positive isolation kits from Invitrogen were used to isolate CD4+ and CD8+ T cell populations. Library method: 5' RACE. Sequencing was performed on an Illumina HiSeq 2000. Template switching added a universal primer binding site, and the final cDNA carried a unique molecular identifier that allowed TCR cDNA molecules to be counted accurately. First-strand cDNA for TCR alpha and beta chains was synthesized from specific primers in the conserved constant-segment region. Each cDNA library was double barcoded, with a SMART-Mk sample barcode plus Illumina barcodes, to control for contamination. Two successive PCR steps introduced TruSeq adapter sequences along with Illumina sample barcodes. The Illumina HiSeq platform was used with custom primers to sequence TCR alpha and beta cDNA libraries. The authors' analysis ran thus. MiGEC processed the raw reads to extract unique molecular identifiers, while MiXCR was used to determine the CDR3 positions. For each individual, recombination models were inferred using an EM algorithm with the repgenHMM and IGoR tools. The analysis of shared clonotypes was done with the tcR package in R, with sharing normalized by the product of cloneset sizes. Out-of-frame nonproductive sequences were analyzed to study raw recombination free of thymic and clonal selection effects. TCRdb's own reprocessing of the public reads used fastp at Q25 and MiXCR and kept productive beta chains. CDR3 protein duplicates are merged, each entry listing the most common genes and DNA. The V and J calls and clone size come from TCRdb's table, not from the authors' own analysis. Present in this sample are roughly 220,000 distinct CDR3 sequences, 6.5% of which were seen just once. Together, the top ten hold roughly 15% of the sample.

Comments on this clonotype: Its antigen has not been determined. Base qualities are missing; no much larger clone stands one base away.

The CDR3 runs 13 residues from the cysteine to the phenylalanine. Of all the DNA, just the CDR3 is kept, 39 bases in frame from base 1. Cut back by 2 bases and 5 bases, the V and J ends lie 7 bases apart. The same sample was also studied in work on T cells expressing NK-cell markers. The second study's paper adds: About 8 donors provided sorted CD3+CD56+NKG2C+, CD3+CD56+NKG2C- and CD3+CD56-NKG2C+ T-cell subsets, whose TCR beta-chain repertoires were profiled. Seven of the eight sequenced donors were HCMV-seropositive and one was HCMV-seronegative. To restrict sorting to alphabetaTCR-expressing T cells, an anti-gammadeltaTCR antibody was added in several experiments. In 5 to 7 donors, the dominant CD3+CD56+NKG2C+ clonotypes were found to rank among the top 10 CD8+ clonotypes and to make up about 1.0-7.0% of CD8+ T cells. Those dominant clonotypes were again the most abundant among CD3+CD56-NKG2C+ cells in a few donors, at 28.3-60.1%. Whether the expanded NKG2C-expressing T cell clones were specific for HCMV antigens was left unclear. Randomly selected healthy volunteers, three men and five women, were used as the eight sequenced donors. To determine HCMV serostatus, a commercial ELISA kit was used to detect HCMV-specific IgG in serum. Reads were demultiplexed and grouped by UMI with MIGEC, and clonotypes were assembled and quantified with MiTCR. To remove erroneous sequences, TCR cDNA sequences were retained only when supported by two or more reads. The tcR package was used for downstream repertoire analysis, and clonotypes were matched across fractions by CDR3 nucleotide sequence plus V segment. VDJmatch was used to annotate antigen specificity against VDJdb, with one amino acid substitution allowed in CDR3.

The chain links TRBV12-3 or TRBV12-4 with TRBJ2-1, with the D gene call left open. The material sequenced was CD8+ T cells sorted from blood. The TCR originated in a woman between 18 and 29 years old in good health. The sequenced DNA: TGTGCCAGCAGTTTAATGGCGAACAATGAGCAGTTCTTC. It translates as CASSLMANNEQFF.